This TCR beta chain was recovered during a study of CXCR3-negative and CXCR3-positive naive CD8 T cells. Study-wide background: Overall TRB read output was about 140 million, and each library contained about 1.5 +/- 0.3 million reads. Study-wide findings and caveats: Researchers reported similar TRBV-TRBJ usage in naive CXCR3-negative and CXCR3-positive cells, though memory differed. Greater hydrophobicity was found in TRB CDR3s of CXCR3-positive naive cells than of CXCR3-negative naive cells.

Germline lookup yields CDR1 MNHEY and CDR2 SVGEGT. The CDR3 spans 13 residues. Naivety in CD8+ T cells corresponded to a CD45RO-CCR7+CD27+CD95- phenotype. The libraries of TRB cDNA were constructed through 5' RACE using UMI labels. TCRdb derives one entry per CDR3 protein from the 5' RACE reads, leaving out DNA. The listing records around 92,000 distinct CDR3 sequences. Notes on this clonotype: The antigen remains undetermined.

The receptor was derived from a human donor in good health. Some clones in this sample may be carry-over from other donors' samples. The specimen was naive CXCR3- CD8+ T cells from blood. Documented subset: CD45RO-CCR7+CD27+CD95- naive CD8+ T cells lacking CXCR3 (TNR3-). The rearrangement uses TRBV6-2 or TRBV6-3 and TRBJ2-7; TCRdb gives TRBD1 as the D gene, but with no DNA this cannot be confirmed. CDR3 in amino acids: CASSLLDGAEQYF.